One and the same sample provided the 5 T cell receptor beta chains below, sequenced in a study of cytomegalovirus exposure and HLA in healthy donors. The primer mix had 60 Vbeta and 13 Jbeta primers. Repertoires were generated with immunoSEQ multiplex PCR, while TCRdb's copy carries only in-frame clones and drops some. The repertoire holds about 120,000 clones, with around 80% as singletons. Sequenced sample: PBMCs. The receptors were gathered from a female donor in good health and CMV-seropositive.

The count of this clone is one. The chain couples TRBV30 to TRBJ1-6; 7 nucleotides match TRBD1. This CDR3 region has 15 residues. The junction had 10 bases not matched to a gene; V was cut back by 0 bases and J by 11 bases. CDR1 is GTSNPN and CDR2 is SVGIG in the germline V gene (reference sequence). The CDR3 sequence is CAWSVRGQLTTPLHF. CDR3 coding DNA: TGTGCCTGGAGTGTACGGGGACAGCTTACAACACCCCTCCACTTT.

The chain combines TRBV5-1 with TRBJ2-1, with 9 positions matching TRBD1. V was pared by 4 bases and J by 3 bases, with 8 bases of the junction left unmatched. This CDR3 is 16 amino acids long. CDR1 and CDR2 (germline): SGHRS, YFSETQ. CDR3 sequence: CASSGTPGQGYNEQFF. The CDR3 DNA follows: TGCGCCAGCAGCGGGACGCCGGGACAGGGCTACAATGAGCAGTTCTTC.

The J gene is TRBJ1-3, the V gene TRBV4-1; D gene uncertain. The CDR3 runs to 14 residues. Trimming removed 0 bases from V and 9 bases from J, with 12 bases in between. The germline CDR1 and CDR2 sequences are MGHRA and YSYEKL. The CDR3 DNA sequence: TGCGCCAGCAGCCAAGATCGGGGAGGAGGCACCATATATTTT. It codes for CASSQDRGGGTIYF.

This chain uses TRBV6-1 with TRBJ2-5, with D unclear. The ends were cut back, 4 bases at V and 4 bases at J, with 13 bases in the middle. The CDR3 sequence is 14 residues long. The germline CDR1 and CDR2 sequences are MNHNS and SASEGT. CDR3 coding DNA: TGTGCCAGCAGTGTTTCCAGGTACGGAGAGACCCAGTACTTC. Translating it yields CASSVSRYGETQYF.

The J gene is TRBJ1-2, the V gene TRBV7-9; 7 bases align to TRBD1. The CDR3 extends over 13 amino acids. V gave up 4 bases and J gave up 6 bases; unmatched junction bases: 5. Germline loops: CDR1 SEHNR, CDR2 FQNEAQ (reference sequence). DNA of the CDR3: TGTGCCAGCAGCTGGCGACAGGGAGATGGCTACACCTTC. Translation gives CASSWRQGDGYTF.